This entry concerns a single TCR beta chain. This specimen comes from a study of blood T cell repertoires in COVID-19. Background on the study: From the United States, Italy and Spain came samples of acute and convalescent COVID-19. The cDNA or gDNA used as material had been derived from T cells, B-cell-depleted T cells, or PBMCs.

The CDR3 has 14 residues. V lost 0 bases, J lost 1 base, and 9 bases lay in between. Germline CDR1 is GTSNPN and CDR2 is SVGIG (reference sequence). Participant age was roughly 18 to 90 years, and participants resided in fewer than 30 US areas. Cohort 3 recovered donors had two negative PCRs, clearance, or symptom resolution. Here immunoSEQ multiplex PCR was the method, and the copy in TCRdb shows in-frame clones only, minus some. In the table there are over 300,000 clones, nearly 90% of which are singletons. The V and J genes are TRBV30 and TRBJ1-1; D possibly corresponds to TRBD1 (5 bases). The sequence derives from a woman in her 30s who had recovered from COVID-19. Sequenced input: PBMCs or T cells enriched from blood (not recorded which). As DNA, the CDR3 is TGTGCCTGGAGTGTAGGGGTCGGGAACACTGAAGCTTTCTTT. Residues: CAWSVGVGNTEAFF.